This TCR beta chain appears in the sequencing data of a study of blood T cell repertoires in COVID-19. V trimming: 2 bases; J trimming: 2 bases; junction bases outside the gene matches: 2. The CDR3 is made up of 15 amino acids. The germline gives CDR1 MDHEN, CDR2 SYDVKM. As originally analysed: The assay estimated nucleated cells by amplifying reference gene primers. Measured with immunoSEQ multiplex PCR; TCRdb has only the in-frame clones, and not every one. The DNA was the basis for D and trimming; V, J and clone size are from that table. The sample holds about 30,000 clones, nearly 90% seen once. Specimen: peripheral blood. This chain links TRBV28 with TRBJ2-5, with TRBD2 matching over 10 bases. This TCR was recovered from a human donor in a cohort sampled during active COVID-19. This chain's CDR3 is CASSLASGGQETQYF. CDR3 bases: TGTGCCAGCAGTTTAGCTAGCGGGGGACAAGAGACCCAGTACTTC.